One and the same sample provided the 18 T cell receptor beta chains below, sequenced in a study of blood T cells in healthy people across ages. Primers used in a second PCR of about 6 to 11 cycles were a sample-barcoded 5' primer and a J-beta primer mix. One entry per CDR3 protein, called by TCRdb with MiXCR from the 5' RACE reads. The table shows 1.4 million or so distinct CDR3 sequences, with about 42% occurring only once. Sample: blood. Receptors were obtained from a woman aged 18-30 years in good health.

The V and J genes are TRBV4-3 and TRBJ1-2, with D perhaps TRBD1 (5 bases). The CDR3 has 17 residues. Germline V lookup: CDR1 LGHNA, CDR2 YSLEER. With 0 bases removed from V and 2 bases from J, the gap between germline ends came to 16 bases. The chain's CDR3 is CASSQEIRGVSNYGYTF. The CDR3 DNA reads as TGCGCCAGCAGCCAAGAGATCCGAGGGGTTTCAAACTATGGCTACACCTTC.

The chain uses TRBV11-2 and TRBJ2-1, with D unclear. The J call may be incorrect, as the DNA end agrees better with TRBJ2-7. The CDR3 extends over 12 amino acids. From germline, CDR1 is SGHAT and CDR2 FQNNGV. CDR3 bases: TGTGCCAGCAGACTGGGGTACAATGAGCAGTACTTC. Its translation is CASRLGYNEQYF.

The V call is TRBV12-3 or TRBV12-4, the J call TRBJ2-5; 7 nucleotides align to TRBD1. The J call is in doubt because the DNA end fits TRBJ2-7 better. CDR3 length equals 14 residues. The CDR3 spells CASTTGTAPYEQYF. CDR3 DNA sequence: TGTGCCAGCACCACCGGGACAGCGCCCTACGAGCAGTACTTC.

Regarding this clonotype: A much larger clone sits a single nucleotide away, making a read error possible. The V call is TRBV20-1, the J call TRBJ2-1, with TRBD2 matching 7 bases. Germline trimming cut 5 bases from V and 5 bases from J; bases unmatched to any gene: 9. The length of the CDR3 is 14 residues. Germline V gene lookup returns CDR1 DFQATT and CDR2 SNEGSKA (reference sequence). CDR3 DNA sequence: TGCAGTGCTGAACCGGGACTAAGAAACAATGAGCAGTTCTTC. The encoded protein is CSAEPGLRNNEQFF.

The chain links TRBV4-3 to TRBJ2-2; D perhaps matches TRBD1 (6 bases). V was cut by 0 bases and J by 3 bases, with 11 bases left in between. CDR1 is LGHNA and CDR2 is YSLEER in the germline V gene. CDR3 size: 16 residues. The CDR3 nucleotides are TGCGCCAGCAGCCAAGAGGCCAGGGGATACACCGGGGAGCTGTTTTTT. It is translated as CASSQEARGYTGELFF.

The chain combines TRBV7-9 with TRBJ2-7, with 11 bases lining up with TRBD2. The J segment lost 7 bases and the V segment lost 7 bases, leaving 18 bases of the junction unmatched. This CDR3 is 17 amino acids long. Per germline, CDR1 SEHNR and CDR2 FQNEAQ (reference sequence). CDR3 bases: TGTGCCAGCACGACCCATAGCGGGGGGGACTTCTACAATGAGCAGTACTTC. Its protein product is CASTTHSGGDFYNEQYF.

This clonotype was picked up a small number of times. The CDR3 bases are TGTGCCAGCAGCTTAGCGAAAGGGGGCTACGAGCAGTACTTC. Translating gives CASSLAKGGYEQYF. The chain is built from TRBV7-2 and TRBJ2-7, with a weak D call TRBD1 (6 bases). CDR1 SGHTA and CDR2 FQGNSA come from the germline V gene. The germline V and J ends were trimmed by 0 bases and 3 bases, with 9 bases remaining between them. This CDR3 contains 14 residues. The full variable domain, rest sourced from reference TRBV7-2 and TRBJ2-7, is GAGVSQSPSNKVTEKGKDVELRCDPISGHTALYWYRQSLGQGLEFLIYFQGNSAPDKSGLPSDRFSAERTGGSVSTLTIQRTQQEDSAVYLCASSLAKGGYEQYFGPGTRLTVT.

As regards this clonotype: The junction does not match germline at one end; this may be a read error. The chain links TRBV20-1 to TRBJ2-1; either TRBD1 or TRBD2 may supply D (5 bases each). The length of the CDR3 is 14 residues. Germline CDR1 and CDR2: DFQATT and SNEGSKA (reference sequence). In DNA, the CDR3 is TGCAGTGCTAGACCCCCGAGGGGCCTCAATGAGCGGTACTTC. Its protein product is CSARPPRGLNERYF.

The V and J genes are TRBV10-3 and TRBJ2-3; 11 bases are a match to TRBD2. The V gene's germline CDR1 is ENHRY and CDR2 SYGVKD. The CDR3 extends over 16 amino acids. The V gene end was trimmed by 4 bases and the J gene end by 1 base; junction bases not matched to a gene: 4. The CDR3: CAISALLAGGTDTQYF. The CDR3, as DNA: TGTGCCATCAGTGCTCTACTAGCGGGGGGCACAGATACGCAGTATTTT.

The chain combines TRBV3-1 with TRBJ2-1; no clear D. V shed 3 bases and J shed 13 bases, with 19 bases lying between them. The germline CDR1 and CDR2 sequences are LGHDT and YNNKEL (reference sequence). The CDR3 has 14 amino acids. CDR3 DNA: TGTGCCAGCAGCCAGCATCCTCCGATTAGGACCCAGTTCTTC. Protein sequence: CASSQHPPIRTQFF.

This clonotype was seen a few times. V is TRBV4-3 and J is TRBJ2-7; TRBD1 matches at 7 bases. The germline V gene encodes CDR1 LGHNA and CDR2 YSLEER. V lost 0 bases to trimming and J lost 1 base; unmatched junction nucleotides: 3. This CDR3 has 15 residues. For the CDR3, the DNA is TGCGCCAGCAGCCAAGAATTGACAGGGTCCTACGAGCAGTACTTC. As protein: CASSQELTGSYEQYF.

This clonotype appeared a few times. The DNA of the CDR3 is TGTGCCTGGGAGCGGGGGGGTACCTACAATGAGCAGTTCTTC. The encoded protein is CAWERGGTYNEQFF. This chain uses TRBV30 with TRBJ2-1; 10 bases align to TRBD2. Per germline, CDR1 GTSNPN and CDR2 SVGIG (reference sequence). With 5 bases clipped from V and 2 bases from J, the junction kept 3 bases outside the gene matches. The CDR3 extends over 14 amino acids.

The gene calls are TRBV5-1 and TRBJ2-4, with D perhaps given as TRBD1 or TRBD2 (6 bases each). The CDR3 consists of 15 residues. Trimming left V 5 bases short and J 3 bases short, with 15 bases between. Germline lookup yields CDR1 SGHRS and CDR2 YFSETQ. Here the CDR3 reads CASRSTQGGKNIQYF. The DNA of the CDR3 is TGCGCCAGCAGGTCAACACAGGGAGGCAAAAACATTCAGTACTTC.

The chain combines TRBV20-1 with TRBJ1-6; possibly TRBD1 for D (5 bases). The CDR3 has 12 residues. V was cut by 2 bases and J by 7 bases, with 6 bases left in between. Germline V gene lookup returns CDR1 DFQATT and CDR2 SNEGSKA (reference sequence). CDR3 sequence reads: CSARRQNSPLHF. Written as DNA, the CDR3 is TGCAGTGCTAGAAGACAGAATTCACCCCTCCACTTT.

In its sample, this clonotype was seen once. The gene calls are TRBV6-5 and TRBJ2-2, with D possibly called TRBD1 or TRBD2 (5 bases each). This CDR3 is 18 amino acids long. V was shortened by 2 bases and J by 0 bases, with 16 bases between the two germline ends. CDR1 and CDR2 (germline): MNHEY, SVGAGI. The CDR3 DNA sequence: TGTGCCAGCAGTTACACCGGGACGGCCTTTACGAACACCGGGGAGCTGTTTTTT. It encodes CASSYTGTAFTNTGELFF.

The chain recombines TRBV5-1 with TRBJ2-1; tentatively, D is TRBD1 (6 bases). Germline V lookup: CDR1 SGHRS, CDR2 YFSETQ. V lost 0 bases, J lost 5 bases, and 9 bases lay in between. The CDR3 contains 14 residues. CDR3 DNA sequence: TGCGCCAGCAGCTTGGAACAGGGTAACAATGAGCAGTTCTTC. Amino acids: CASSLEQGNNEQFF.

Only a few counts were recorded for this clonotype. The chain links TRBV7-2 to TRBJ1-1, with 7 bases that match TRBD1. The CDR3 totals 13 residues. Unmatched junction bases numbered 3, after V lost 7 bases and J lost 1 base. Germline CDR1 SGHTA, CDR2 FQGNSA. This CDR3 reads CASTGQQNTEAFF. Here the CDR3 DNA reads TGTGCCAGCACGGGACAGCAGAACACTGAAGCTTTCTTT.

This clonotype was observed a few times. The chain links TRBV15 to TRBJ1-1; TRBD1 might be the D (5 bases). This CDR3 is 15 amino acids long. V lost 0 bases and J 5 bases, leaving 13 bases between the germline ends. From germline, CDR1 is LNHNV and CDR2 YYDKDF (reference sequence). The CDR3 spells CATSRESREKTEAFF. CDR3 sequence (DNA): TGTGCCACCAGCAGAGAGTCCAGGGAGAAGACTGAAGCTTTCTTT.